One sample yielded the 3 T cell receptor beta chains listed below, sequenced in a study of regulatory T cells in long-lasting Graves disease (dated by TCRdb to 2020 to 2022). What the time point label conveys for this sample: newly diagnosed GD, antithyroid drugs for less than 3 months. For both TCR sequencing and RNA sequencing, RNA was extracted from PBMCs in TRIzol. The receptor library was made with multiplex PCR. The sequencer listed for this sample is Illumina HiSeq 4000. CDR3 regions were amplified by Arm-PCR with iRepertoire HTBI primers to construct TCR beta libraries. The public reads were run again by TCRdb, first through fastp at Q25 and then through MiXCR, and only productive beta chains were kept. One record per CDR3 amino acid sequence lists the most common genes and DNA. This sample holds hundreds of thousands of distinct CDR3 sequences; under 20% were observed only once. Jointly, the top ten make up 15% to 20% of the sample.

These data also formed part of another study, on T cells in Graves' hyperthyroidism and ophthalmopathy.

The sample was peripheral blood mononuclear cells (PBMCs), taken at new diagnosis, from a patient treated with antithyroid drugs. The receptors were gathered from a woman aged 30 to 39 with Graves disease. Donor details come from another sample of the same person, matched by shared clones.

At least ten counts were recorded for this clonotype. The chain has TRBV19 and TRBJ1-1; D perhaps matches TRBD1 (5 bases). CDR3 size: 17 residues. Germline CDR1 LNHDA, CDR2 SQIVND (reference sequence). The V and J ends lost 1 base and 1 base respectively, with 16 bases between them. CDR3 DNA: TGTGCCAGTAGTATAGGTCGACAGATACCCCCGAACACTGAAGCTTTCTTT. Protein sequence: CASSIGRQIPPNTEAFF.

The rearrangement joins TRBV5-1 to TRBJ2-3; either TRBD1 or TRBD2 may fit D (5 bases each). The V and J ends lost 0 bases and 2 bases respectively, with 13 bases between them. The CDR3 length is 16 residues. Germline assignment: CDR1 SGHRS and CDR2 YFSETQ. CDR3 residues: CASSLGTFGTTDTQYF. The CDR3 DNA reads TGCGCCAGCAGCTTGGGAACTTTTGGGACCACAGATACGCAGTATTTT.

This clonotype has a handful of counts. This sequence joins TRBV20-1 and TRBJ2-3, with TRBD2 as a possible D gene (6 bases). The CDR3 runs to 20 residues. V lost 4 bases to trimming and J lost 2 bases, with 31 bases between them. CDR1 and CDR2 from the germline V gene are DFQATT and SNEGSKA (reference sequence). The DNA for the CDR3 is TGCAGTGCTAAAGGGAATCCACCGGGGAGGAGGGTTATAATCACAGATACGCAGTATTTT. It yields the protein CSAKGNPPGRRVIITDTQYF.